A few counts support the clone carrying this TCR beta chain. Its antigen remains unidentified. This sample was included in a study of T cell repertoires in cytomegalovirus infection. Study-level information: Both recently identified HLA-C-restricted and well-studied HLA-B-restricted CMV epitopes were used in the study. An indication of both CMV infection and matching HLA type came from public TCR beta signatures. Study-wide results and caveats: People with CMV and the relevant HLA were identified by cumulative public TCR beta family frequency.

TCRdb reanalysed the reads using MiXCR and keeps one entry per CDR3 protein. The data contain about 770,000 distinct CDR3 sequences, almost 30% of them singletons. Deletions cut 0 bases from V and 0 bases from J, with 6 bases between. Germline V lookup: CDR1 ENHRY, CDR2 SYGVKD. The CDR3 runs to 14 residues. This sample comprised cultured CD8+ T cells from PBMCs, obtained from culture after CMV antigen stimulation. V and J are TRBV10-3 and TRBJ2-7; tentatively, D is TRBD1 (5 bases). The TCR comes from a human donor in good health (CMV status not recorded). Some clones in this sample may be carry-over from other donors' samples. The CDR3 sequence: CAISESGDSYEQYV. The CDR3 bases are TGTGCCATCAGTGAGTCAGGGGACTCCTACGAGCAGTACGTC.